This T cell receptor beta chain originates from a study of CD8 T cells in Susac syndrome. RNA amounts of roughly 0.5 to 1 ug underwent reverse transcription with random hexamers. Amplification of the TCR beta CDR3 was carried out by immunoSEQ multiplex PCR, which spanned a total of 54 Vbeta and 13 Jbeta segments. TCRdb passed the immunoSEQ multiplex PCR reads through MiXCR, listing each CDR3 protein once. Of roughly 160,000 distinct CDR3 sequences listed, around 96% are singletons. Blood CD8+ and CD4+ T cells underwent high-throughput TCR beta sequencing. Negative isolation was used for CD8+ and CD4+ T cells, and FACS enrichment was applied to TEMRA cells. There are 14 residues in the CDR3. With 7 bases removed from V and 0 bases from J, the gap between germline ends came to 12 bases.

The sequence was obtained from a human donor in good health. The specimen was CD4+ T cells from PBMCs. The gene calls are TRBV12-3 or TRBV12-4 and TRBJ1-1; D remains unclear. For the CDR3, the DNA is TGTGCCAGCATTCAGACAATGATGAACACTGAAGCTTTCTTT. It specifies CASIQTMMNTEAFF.